This T cell receptor beta chain was identified during a study of CD8+CD57+ T cells in acquired aplastic anemia. Across the study: Mean DNA quantity obtained from sorted CD4+ and CD8+ cells was around 2.9 ug.

As concerns this clonotype: Its antigen is as yet unknown.

Trimming took 5 bases from V and 4 from J; bases not matched to a gene: 10. The CDR3 contains 16 residues. Per the germline V gene, CDR1 is LNHDA and CDR2 is SQIVND (reference sequence). Sequenced patients had shown CD8+CD57+ cell expansion by flow cytometry. Among the patients, none had received any therapy at the time of blood sampling. Regarding the study as a whole: Patients and controls had in common 25 to 30 CD8+ CDR3 sequences.

CDR3 and TCR beta VDJ profiling relied on genomic DNA as the template. TCRdb analysed the reads with MiXCR anew, one entry per CDR3 protein. The top ten clones hold around 50% of a sample with around 210,000 distinct CDR3 sequences, 55% to 65% of them seen once. Material for sequencing was sorted CD4+, CD8+, or CD8+CD57+ T cells (not recorded which) from PBMCs. The chain links TRBV19 to TRBJ2-5, with TRBD2 identical over 10 bases. The sequence derives from a human donor with aplastic anemia. The DNA for the CDR3 is TGTGCCAGTAGTTACTCCAGCGGGGGGGCCGGAGAGACCCAGTACTTC. Translating gives CASSYSSGGAGETQYF.